Described below is a single T cell receptor beta chain sequence and its context. Its matching antigen is unknown. This entry belongs to a study of T cell responses to AZD1222 COVID-19 vaccine. Notes on the study in general: Two AZD1222 doses significantly raised spike-specific TCR breadth and depth over controls. Nearly half of unique spike-specific TCRs reportedly avoided B.1.351 and B.1.1.7 mutated regions. Possibly, clonal diversity was underestimated; donors were largely white British and included more females.

The CDR3 has 13 residues. Germline V CDR1 and CDR2: KGHSH, LQKENI. V lost 6 bases and J lost 6, with 14 bases in between. Data came from immunoSEQ multiplex PCR; TCRdb stores just in-frame clones and leaves some out. The sample contains 57,000 or so clones, about 81% of which appear only once. The V call is TRBV18, the J call TRBJ1-2, with D uncertain. The TCR originated in an adult who received the AZD1222 COVID-19 vaccine. The sequencing here drew on peripheral blood, taken 28 days after the second AZD1222 dose. CDR3 DNA sequence: TGTGCCAGCTCCGCCGGTTGGCTCGATGGCTACACCTTC. This gives the protein CASSAGWLDGYTF.